Listed below are T cell receptor beta chains from one sample, sequenced in a study of memory CD4+ T cells and cytomegalovirus serostatus. TCRdb keeps only in-frame clones here, not all; method: immunoSEQ multiplex PCR. The repertoire has some 27,000 clones, roughly 76% of them found once; the top ten carry around 1%. Sequencing input: memory CD4+ T cells from blood. The receptors were sampled from an adult in good health and CMV-seronegative. The CDR3 runs from the conserved cysteine through the conserved F or W. The D gene is left open where the match is weak. Size values are once, few and many counts, or a class for expanded clones, and some rows have none.

TGTGCTAGTGGTTTGTCCGTAGCCAAAAACATTCAGTACTTC	CASGLSVAKNIQYF	-	TRBV12-5	TRBJ2-4	-
TGTGCCAGCACCACGCAGGGTACCGGGTACAATGAGCAGTTCTTC	CASTTQGTGYNEQFF	-	TRBV28	TRBJ2-1	-
TGTGCCAGCAGTGCGGCCAGCGGGAGGGCACTAGCCAAAAACATTCAGTACTTC	CASSAASGRALAKNIQYF	TRBD2	TRBV6-1	TRBJ2-4	-
TGTGCCAGCAGTGAGGACCTACGACAGGGAGGATCAAAACTGTTTTTT	CASSEDLRQGGSKLFF	TRBD1	TRBV6-1	TRBJ1-4	-
TGTGCCAGCACCTGGGGGGGAACAGGGACCTTTGCGTATTTT	CASTWGGTGTFAYF	-	TRBV6-1	TRBJ2-3	-
TGTGCCAGCAGCCCCGCGGGACTAGCGTCGGGCACCGGGGAGCTGTTTTTT	CASSPAGLASGTGELFF	TRBD2	TRBV4-2	TRBJ2-2	-
TGTGCCAGCAGCTTAGATAGGGTAGGAACCACTGAAGCTTTCTTT	CASSLDRVGTTEAFF	-	TRBV7-8	TRBJ1-1	-
TGTGCCAGCAGCTTAGCGGGGCGGGAACAGAACATTCAGTACTTC	CASSLAGREQNIQYF	-	TRBV7-9	TRBJ2-4	-
TGTGCCAGCAGCTCCGGTGCTGCTCCCCTCACCTACAATGAGCAGTTCTTC	CASSSGAAPLTYNEQFF	-	TRBV28	TRBJ2-1	-
TGCGCCAGCAGCCAGGGCTTTGGGGGCACAGATACGCAGTATTTT	CASSQGFGGTDTQYF	-	TRBV4-1	TRBJ2-3	-
TGCGCCAGCCGAAAACAGGGGGAGGTGAACACTGAAGCTTTCTTT	CASRKQGEVNTEAFF	TRBD1	TRBV5-1	TRBJ1-1	-
TGTGCCAGCAGTGAATCTGGGACAGGGACGGCTGGCTACACCTTC	CASSESGTGTAGYTF	TRBD1	TRBV25-1	TRBJ1-2	-
TGTGCCAGCAGTATTCGGACCGCGGATGGCTACACCTTC	CASSIRTADGYTF	-	TRBV6-1	TRBJ1-2	-
TGTGCCAGCAGCTTTGCCAGGTCTAACTATGGCTACACCTTC	CASSFARSNYGYTF	-	TRBV5-8	TRBJ1-2	-
TGTGCCAGCAGCTCAAACAGGAGGCTCTACACCTTC	CASSSNRRLYTF	-	TRBV28	TRBJ1-2	-
TGTGCCAGCAGTGGGCCGGGGGGCAAAAACATTCAGTACTTC	CASSGPGGKNIQYF	TRBD2	TRBV25-1	TRBJ2-4	-
TGTGCCAGCAGCCCCCCGCTCATCTCCTACGAGCAGTACTTC	CASSPPLISYEQYF	-	TRBV7-9	TRBJ2-7	-
TGTGCCAGCACGAATGTTATAGCGGGAGGGGAGACCCAGTACTTC	CASTNVIAGGETQYF	TRBD2	TRBV2	TRBJ2-5	-
TGTGCCAGCAGCTTAGAGGGCGGTACCCACACCGGGGAGCTGTTTTTT	CASSLEGGTHTGELFF	-	TRBV7-2	TRBJ2-2	-
TGTGCCAGCAGCAAAGGGGACAGGGGACGAGAGACCCAGTACTTC	CASSKGDRGRETQYF	TRBD1	TRBV7-2	TRBJ2-5	-
TGTGCCAGCTTACAAGGCACTGAAGCTTTCTTT	CASLQGTEAFF	-	TRBV28	TRBJ1-1	-
TGTGCCAGCATAGGGAACGGGAACACTGAAGCTTTCTTT	CASIGNGNTEAFF	-	TRBV6-5	TRBJ1-1	once
TGCGCCAGCAGCTTGGAAGGGGAGCAGTTCTTC	CASSLEGEQFF	-	TRBV5-1	TRBJ2-1	-
TGTGCCATCACACGACCGGGTTCCTACGAGCAGTACTTC	CAITRPGSYEQYF	-	TRBV10-3	TRBJ2-7	-
TGTGCCAGCAGCTTCCAGGGGAGCGAACAGTTCTTC	CASSFQGSEQFF	-	TRBV7-3	TRBJ2-1	-
TGTGCCAGCAGCCCTGGACAGTCAGGCTCTGGAAACACCATATATTTT	CASSPGQSGSGNTIYF	-	TRBV7-2	TRBJ1-3	-
TGTGCCAGCAGTTTGGCCAGGGGACAGGGTAACACTGAAGCTTTCTTT	CASSLARGQGNTEAFF	TRBD1	TRBV7-2	TRBJ1-1	-
TGTGCCAGCAGTTACTCGGTACTAGCGGGAATCGAGCAGTACTTC	CASSYSVLAGIEQYF	TRBD2	TRBV6-5	TRBJ2-7	-
TGCGCCAGCAGCCGGTTAACAGGGGGCGATGGCTACACCTTC	CASSRLTGGDGYTF	TRBD1	TRBV4-3	TRBJ1-2	few
TGCGCCAGCAGCTTGGATGGCAGGGGGCTTAATTCACCCCTCCACTTT	CASSLDGRGLNSPLHF	TRBD1	TRBV5-1	TRBJ1-6	-
TGCGCCAGCGCGTTGGGGACTAGCGGGAGTGAGGAGCAGTTCTTC	CASALGTSGSEEQFF	TRBD2	TRBV5-1	TRBJ2-1	-
TGTGCCAGCTCACCTTCGGTCCTTAGGGACACTGAAGCTTTCTTT	CASSPSVLRDTEAFF	-	TRBV18	TRBJ1-1	-
TGTGCCAGCAGTGACTCAGGTAACGTCTACGAGCAGTACTTC	CASSDSGNVYEQYF	-	TRBV6-4	TRBJ2-7	-
TGCGCCAGCAGCCAAGGACACGGGCAAGGCAATGAGCAGTTCTTC	CASSQGHGQGNEQFF	-	TRBV5-1	TRBJ2-1	-
TGTGCCAGTAAAGCGTTAGGGGGCGAACAGCCCCAGCATTTT	CASKALGGEQPQHF	TRBD1	TRBV19	TRBJ1-5	few
TGTGCCAGCAGCGGGGACTCCTCCCCGGACTATGGCTACACCTTC	CASSGDSSPDYGYTF	-	TRBV5-8	TRBJ1-2	-